This record covers a single TCR beta chain. This sample stems from a study of cytotoxic CD8 clonotypes in ibrutinib-treated CLL. V was pared by 1 base and J by 3 bases, with 7 bases between. Per the germline V gene, CDR1 is SGHTA and CDR2 is FQGNSA. The CDR3 totals 13 residues. Data came from immunoSEQ multiplex PCR; TCRdb stores just in-frame clones and leaves some out. The sample has about 310,000 clones; about 77% are singletons. The sequence was collected from a human donor with chronic lymphocytic leukemia. The chain couples TRBV7-2 to TRBJ2-7; D ambiguous. The input for sequencing was PBMCs, taken before ibrutinib treatment. CDR3 amino acids: CASSLGVVYEQYF. The CDR3 DNA reads TGTGCCAGCAGCTTAGGGGTGGTCTACGAGCAGTACTTC.